This T cell receptor beta chain was recorded in a study of T cells after yellow fever vaccination (dated by TCRdb to about 2019). Broadly, across the study: Libraries from fractions with low cell numbers were prepared with the SMART-Seq v4 Ultra Low Input RNA kit. To follow T-cell clones before and after primary and booster YFV17D yellow fever vaccination, bulk TCR alpha and beta repertoires were sequenced over time. Two healthy male donors, one aged 18 to 30 and one aged 30 to 40 years, made up the cohort. Blood was drawn at multiple timepoints before and after primary and secondary immunization, with bulk PBMC replicates and cell subsets isolated.

What the work shows at the level of the full study, not this receptor alone: Computational filtering was required because FACS-sorted repertoires could contain abundant contaminating clonotypes from the bulk population. Because the study included only a couple of donors, the extent to which the findings can be generalized is limited. After the booster, most of the clones that had expanded following primary vaccination were detected again (roughly 97% of CD4 and roughly 90% of CD8), which suggests that memory was broadly maintained. The secondary T-cell response was found to be weaker but faster than the primary response, with a peak reached on day 5 rather than on day 15. A small fraction of clonotypes appeared in both the CD4 and CD8 compartments, likely as a result of convergent recombination.

Measured from the cysteine to the valine, the CDR3 is 14 residues long. Only the CDR3 DNA is retained, 42 bases long and in frame from the first base. Clipping removes 3 bases from V and 4 bases from J, with 4 as the unmatched junction base count. The germline V gene encodes CDR1 SGHVS and CDR2 FNYEAQ. The treatment or condition label of this sample denotes: live attenuated yellow fever vaccine strain. At each blood-draw timepoint, two biological replicates of bulk PBMCs were collected. A standard Ficoll-Paque protocol was used to isolate PBMCs from peripheral blood. RNA was extracted with TriZol from bulk PBMCs, CD4 and CD8 fractions, and dextramer-positive and dextramer-negative fractions. TCR cDNA was made using 5'RACE template switching, a step that added a universal primer site and unique molecular identifiers. cDNA synthesis was primed from both the TCR alpha and TCR beta constant segments. Library amplification used two PCR steps, and the second PCR step added sample barcodes and sequencing adapters. Libraries were sequenced on Illumina HiSeq 2500 (2x100 bp) or NovaSeq (2x150 bp). Turning to the authors' computational methods: Reads were demultiplexed and collapsed into UMI consensus sequences with MIGEC, and V(D)J alignment was performed with MiXCR. Vaccine-responding clonotypes were defined with edgeR using replicate PBMC samples, requiring FDR below 0.01 and a log2 fold change above 5 up to day 15. Each bulk clonotype was labeled CD4 or CD8 based on which sequenced repertoire, CD4 or CD8, contained the clonotype at higher abundance. TCRdb reprocessing: public reads trimmed at Q25 with fastp, clones called with MiXCR, in-frame beta chains kept. Every CDR3 protein is listed once, alongside the most common genes and DNA of its rows. These V and J calls are TCRdb output, not the study's own analysis. Present in this sample are about 330,000 distinct CDR3 sequences, less than 9.5% of which were seen just once. The ten largest clones capture 17% of the sample.

This clonotype was observed a handful of times. Which antigen it targets is not known. Per-base quality was not reported, and no clone a single base away is much larger than it. The chain is assembled from TRBV7-6 and TRBJ2-7, with 9 bases matching TRBD1. The sample consisted of PBMCs, taken around 45 days after the first yellow fever vaccination. The clonotype comes from a man between 18 and 35 years old who received the YFV17D yellow fever vaccine. The nucleotides read TGTGCCAGCAGCTTGCCGACAGGGGGATACGAGCAGTACGTC. This codes for CASSLPTGGYEQYV.